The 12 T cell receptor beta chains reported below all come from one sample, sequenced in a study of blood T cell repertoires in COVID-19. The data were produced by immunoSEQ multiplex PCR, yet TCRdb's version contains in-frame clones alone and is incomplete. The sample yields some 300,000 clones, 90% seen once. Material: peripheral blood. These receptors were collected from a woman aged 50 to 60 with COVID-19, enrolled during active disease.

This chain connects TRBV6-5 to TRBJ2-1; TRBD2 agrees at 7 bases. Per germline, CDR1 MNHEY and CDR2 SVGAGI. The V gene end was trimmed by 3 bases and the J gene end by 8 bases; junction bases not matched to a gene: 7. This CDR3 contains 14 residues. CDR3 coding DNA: TGTGCCAGCAGTTATCGTGAGACTAGCTATGAGCAGTTCTTC. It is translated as CASSYRETSYEQFF.

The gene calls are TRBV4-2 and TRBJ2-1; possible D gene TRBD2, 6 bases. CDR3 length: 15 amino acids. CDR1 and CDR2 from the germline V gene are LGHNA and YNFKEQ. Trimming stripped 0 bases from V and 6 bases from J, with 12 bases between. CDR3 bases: TGTGCCAGCAGCCAAGACTGGAGGGCCGGCAATGAGCAGTTCTTC. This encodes CASSQDWRAGNEQFF.

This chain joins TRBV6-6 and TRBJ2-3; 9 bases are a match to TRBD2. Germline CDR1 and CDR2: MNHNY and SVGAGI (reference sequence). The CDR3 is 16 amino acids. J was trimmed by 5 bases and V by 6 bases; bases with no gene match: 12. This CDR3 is CASSGGTSYVKDTQYF. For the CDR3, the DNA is TGTGCCAGCAGCGGAGGGACTAGCTATGTTAAAGATACGCAGTATTTT.

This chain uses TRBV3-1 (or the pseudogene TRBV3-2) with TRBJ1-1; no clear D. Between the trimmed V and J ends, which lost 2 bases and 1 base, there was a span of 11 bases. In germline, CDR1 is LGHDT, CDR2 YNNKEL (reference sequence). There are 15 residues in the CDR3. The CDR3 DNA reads TGTGCCAGCAGCCAAAGAGAGGTAAAGAACACTGAAGCTTTCTTT. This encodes CASSQREVKNTEAFF.

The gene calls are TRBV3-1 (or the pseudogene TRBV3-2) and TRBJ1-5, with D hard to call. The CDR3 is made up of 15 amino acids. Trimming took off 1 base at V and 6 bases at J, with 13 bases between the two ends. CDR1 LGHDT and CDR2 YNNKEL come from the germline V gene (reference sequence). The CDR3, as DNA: TGTGCCAGCAGCCAAGTATCGCGGGGAGGTCAGCCCCAGCATTTT. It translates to CASSQVSRGGQPQHF.

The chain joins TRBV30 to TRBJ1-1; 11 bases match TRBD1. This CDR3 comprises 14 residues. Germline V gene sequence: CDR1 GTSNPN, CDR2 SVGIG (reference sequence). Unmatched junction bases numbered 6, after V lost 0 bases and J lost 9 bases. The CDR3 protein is CAWSVQDRGRKAFF. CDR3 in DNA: TGTGCCTGGAGTGTGCAGGACAGGGGGCGTAAAGCTTTCTTT. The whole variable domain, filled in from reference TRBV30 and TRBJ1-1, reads SQTIHQWPATLVQPVGSPLSLECTVEGTSNPNLYWYRQAAGRGLQLLFYSVGIGQISSEVPQNLSASRPQDRQFILSSKKLLLSDSGFYLCAWSVQDRGRKAFFGQGTRLTVV.

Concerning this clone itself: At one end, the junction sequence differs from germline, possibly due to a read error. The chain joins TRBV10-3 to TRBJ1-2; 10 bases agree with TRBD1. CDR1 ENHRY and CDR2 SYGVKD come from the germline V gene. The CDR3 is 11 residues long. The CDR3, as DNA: TGTGCCATCAGTTCGGGGACAGGGGAAAACTTC. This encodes CAISSGTGENF.

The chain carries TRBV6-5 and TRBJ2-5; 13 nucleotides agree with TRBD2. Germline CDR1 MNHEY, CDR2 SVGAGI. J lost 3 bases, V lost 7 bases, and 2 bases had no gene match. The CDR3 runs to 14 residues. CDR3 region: CASTLAGGKETQYF. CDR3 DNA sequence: TGTGCCAGCACACTAGCGGGAGGGAAAGAGACCCAGTACTTC.

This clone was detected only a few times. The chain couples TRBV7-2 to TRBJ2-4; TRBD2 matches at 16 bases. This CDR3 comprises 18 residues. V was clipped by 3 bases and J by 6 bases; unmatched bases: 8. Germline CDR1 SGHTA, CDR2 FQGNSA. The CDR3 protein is CASSLQPGTSGRGNIQYF. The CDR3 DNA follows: TGTGCCAGCAGCTTGCAGCCGGGGACTAGCGGGAGGGGAAACATTCAGTACTTC.

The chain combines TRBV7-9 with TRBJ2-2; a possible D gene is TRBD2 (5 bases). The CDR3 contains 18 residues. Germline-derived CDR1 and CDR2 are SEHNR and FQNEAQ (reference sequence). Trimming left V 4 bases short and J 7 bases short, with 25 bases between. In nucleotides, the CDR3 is TGTGCCAGCAGCTACAACGTGCCGGGGTCTACTGGAGTCGGGGAGCTGTTTTTT. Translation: CASSYNVPGSTGVGELFF.

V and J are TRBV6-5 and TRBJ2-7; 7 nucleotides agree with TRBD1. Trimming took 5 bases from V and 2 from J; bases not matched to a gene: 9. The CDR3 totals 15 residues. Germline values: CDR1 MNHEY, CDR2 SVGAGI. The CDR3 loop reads CASSSRDSMPYEQYF. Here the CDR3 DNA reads TGTGCCAGCAGTAGCCGGGACAGTATGCCCTACGAGCAGTACTTC.

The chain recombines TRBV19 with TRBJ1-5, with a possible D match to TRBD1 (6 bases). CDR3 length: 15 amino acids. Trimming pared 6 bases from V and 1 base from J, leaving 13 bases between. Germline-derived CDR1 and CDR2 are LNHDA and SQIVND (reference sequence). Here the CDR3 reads CASSRDNGSNQPQHF. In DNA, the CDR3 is TGTGCCAGTAGCAGGGACAACGGGAGCAATCAGCCCCAGCATTTT.